One and the same sample provided the 25 T cell receptor beta chains below, sequenced in a study of Ad26.COV2.S vaccination and SARS-CoV-2 variants. Libraries were prepared by immunoSEQ multiplex PCR; TCRdb keeps only in-frame clonotypes and omits some of them. The sample lists roughly 380,000 clones, more than 75% seen once, with about 3.5% in the top ten. Treatment described: 19 received Ad26.COV2.S at low or high dose, single or two shots; several received placebo; per-sample allocation not given. The samples date from day 63 after the first vaccine or placebo injection. The sequenced sample was peripheral blood, obtained in a trial of Ad26.COV2.S vaccine versus placebo. These receptors were obtained from a person between 18 and 65 years old who received the Ad26.COV2.S COVID-19 vaccine or a placebo.

This rearrangement joins TRBV7-3 to TRBJ1-4, with D possibly matching TRBD1 (5 bases). The V end was cut by 5 bases, the J end by 3 bases, with 19 bases between. Germline CDR1 and CDR2: SGHTA and FQGTGA. The CDR3 extends over 17 amino acids. Written as DNA, the CDR3 is TGTGCCAGCAGCCTGAACGGAAGGGGTAGGGCTAATGAAAAACTGTTTTTT. Translating it yields CASSLNGRGRANEKLFF.

The V gene is TRBV7-9, the J gene TRBJ2-1, with a tentative D call TRBD1 (6 bases). Trimming shortened V by 1 base and J by 8 bases, and 6 bases separated the two germline ends. The CDR3 is 12 amino acids. Germline lookup yields CDR1 SEHNR and CDR2 FQNEAQ (reference sequence). The CDR3 reads CASSLGTDEQFF. CDR3 in DNA: TGTGCCAGCAGCTTAGGGACAGATGAGCAGTTCTTC.

This sequence joins TRBV13 and TRBJ1-1; no clear D gene. Trimming took 3 bases from V and 1 from J, leaving 9 bases between them. This CDR3 comprises 14 residues. Per the germline V gene, CDR1 is PRHDT and CDR2 is FYEKMQ (reference sequence). The DNA of the CDR3 is TGTGCCAGCAGCTTCATGGTAACGAACACTGAAGCTTTCTTT. It yields the protein CASSFMVTNTEAFF.

The chain uses TRBV24-1 and TRBJ2-2; 7 positions agree with TRBD2. This CDR3 has 17 residues. Unmatched junction bases numbered 12, after V lost 5 bases and J lost 4 bases. Germline assignment: CDR1 KGHDR and CDR2 SFDVKD. CDR3 sequence: CATSAASGSGTTGELFF. The CDR3 nucleotides read TGTGCCACCAGTGCCGCCTCCGGCAGCGGGACCACCGGGGAGCTGTTTTTT.

In DNA form, the CDR3 reads TGTGCCAGCAGCGAACGGACAGGGAATACGCAGTATTTT. Amino acids: CASSERTGNTQYF. The genes are TRBV7-2 and TRBJ2-3, with TRBD1 identical over 8 bases. V lost 5 bases, J lost 7 bases, and 5 bases stayed unmatched. CDR3 length: 13 amino acids. Germline values: CDR1 SGHTA, CDR2 FQGNSA.

This chain uses TRBV18 with TRBJ2-7; no reliable D call. V was cut by 2 bases and J by 1 base, with 6 bases left in between. CDR1 is KGHSH, CDR2 LQKENI, per germline. This CDR3 spans 13 amino acids. The CDR3 protein is CASSPGLSYEQYF. The CDR3 DNA is TGTGCCAGCTCACCAGGATTATCCTACGAGCAGTACTTC.

This chain joins TRBV19 and TRBJ2-1, with D possibly being TRBD1 (6 bases). The CDR3 sequence is 16 residues long. Germline lookup yields CDR1 LNHDA and CDR2 SQIVND (reference sequence). Trimming pared 7 bases from V and 7 bases from J, leaving 23 bases between. CDR3 sequence (DNA): TGTGCCAGTACCCCCCGCGGACAGTGGACGAGGAATGAGCAGTTCTTC. Translation gives CASTPRGQWTRNEQFF.

The chain couples TRBV5-5 to TRBJ2-2; D call uncertain. V was cut by 0 bases and J by 1 base, with 16 bases left in between. Germline V gene sequence: CDR1 SGHKS, CDR2 YYEKEE (reference sequence). The CDR3 contains 18 residues. The CDR3 region is CASSLGAEHPGNTGELFF. CDR3 bases: TGTGCCAGCAGCTTGGGGGCCGAACACCCCGGGAACACCGGGGAGCTGTTTTTT.

A word on this clone: Additional DNA sequences in this sample encode the identical CDR3. The chain is built from TRBV6-2 or TRBV6-3 and TRBJ1-2, with D unresolved. The CDR3 length is 11 residues. With 2 bases removed from V and 5 bases from J, the gap between germline ends came to 3 bases. Germline-derived CDR1 and CDR2 are MNHEY and SVGEGT. CDR3 amino acids: CASSYGYGYTF. CDR3 in DNA: TGTGCCAGCAGTTACGGATATGGCTACACCTTC.

This chain links TRBV11-2 with TRBJ1-2, with D maybe TRBD1 (5 bases). Germline V gene data show CDR1 as SGHAT and CDR2 as FQNNGV. The CDR3 has 12 residues. Trimming took off 6 bases at V and 10 bases at J, with 15 bases between the two ends. CDR3 residues: CASSGGGTDYTF. The CDR3, as DNA: TGTGCCAGCAGTGGGGGAGGGACCGACTACACCTTC.

The chain carries TRBV6-5 and TRBJ1-1; perhaps TRBD1 as D (5 bases). V was shortened by 6 bases and J by 5 bases, with 10 bases between the two germline ends. CDR3 length: 12 residues. Germline V lookup: CDR1 MNHEY, CDR2 SVGAGI. The CDR3 reads CASSSGETEAFF. CDR3 DNA sequence: TGTGCCAGCAGCTCGGGGGAGACTGAAGCTTTCTTT.

The V call is TRBV6-1, the J call TRBJ1-2, with no clear D. Germline assignment: CDR1 MNHNS and CDR2 SASEGT. The CDR3 runs 13 residues. V was trimmed by 1 base and J by 1 base, leaving 4 bases between them. This chain's CDR3 is CASSEVVNYGYTF. The CDR3 coding sequence is TGTGCCAGCAGTGAAGTGGTTAACTATGGCTACACCTTC.

J is TRBJ2-7 and V is TRBV4-3, with TRBD1 matching 8 bases. Germline CDR1 is LGHNA and CDR2 is YSLEER. This CDR3 has 18 amino acids. Trimming removed 2 bases from V and 2 bases from J; junction bases left unmatched: 14. The DNA for the CDR3 is TGCGCCAGCAGCCAACAACCACTCGGCTGGACAGGGACCTACGAGCAGTACTTC. Translation gives CASSQQPLGWTGTYEQYF.

A remark on this clone: Other nucleotide sequences in the sample specify the same CDR3. The chain combines TRBV5-1 with TRBJ1-4; TRBD1 matches at 10 bases. This CDR3 is built from 14 residues. Germline V CDR1 and CDR2: SGHRS, YFSETQ. The junction had 2 bases not matched to a gene; V was cut back by 2 bases and J by 7 bases. The CDR3 spells CASSFGQGGEKLFF. CDR3 coding DNA: TGCGCCAGCAGCTTCGGACAGGGGGGTGAAAAACTGTTTTTT.

V gene TRBV27 combines with J gene TRBJ2-2; D gene unclear. CDR3 length: 12 amino acids. Looked up from germline, CDR1 is MNHEY and CDR2 is SMNVEV (reference sequence). The ends were cut back, 0 bases at V and 8 bases at J, with 4 bases in the middle. CDR3 bases: TGTGCCAGCAGTTTATCGGAGGGGGAGCTGTTTTTT. Its translation: CASSLSEGELFF.

The chain employs TRBV19 and TRBJ2-1; tentatively, D is TRBD2 (7 bases). This CDR3 is built from 16 residues. The ends were cut back, 5 bases at V and 4 bases at J, with 18 bases in the middle. Germline V gene sequence: CDR1 LNHDA, CDR2 SQIVND (reference sequence). CDR3 protein: CASSENWRGPYNEQFF. CDR3 DNA sequence: TGTGCCAGTAGTGAAAACTGGCGGGGGCCTTACAATGAGCAGTTCTTC.

The chain couples TRBV7-9 to TRBJ2-1; D remains unclear. CDR1 and CDR2 from the germline V gene are SEHNR and FQNEAQ (reference sequence). The CDR3 totals 16 residues. Trimming left V 4 bases short and J 2 bases short, with 15 bases between. Written as DNA, the CDR3 is TGTGCCAGCAGCTCTCCTTCCGGATCGGCCTACAATGAGCAGTTCTTC. This gives the protein CASSSPSGSAYNEQFF.

The genes are TRBV27 and TRBJ1-2; D not certain. V was trimmed by 0 bases and J by 2 bases, leaving 4 bases between them. This CDR3 has 13 amino acids. CDR1 MNHEY and CDR2 SMNVEV come from the germline V gene (reference sequence). The DNA of the CDR3 is TGTGCCAGCAGTTTATCGAGGAACTATGGCTACACCTTC. It codes for CASSLSRNYGYTF.

This clone has a single count. The chain has TRBV19 and TRBJ1-5; no firm D call. The CDR3 is 12 residues long. Looked up from germline, CDR1 is LNHDA and CDR2 is SQIVND (reference sequence). The V and J ends lost 3 bases and 10 bases respectively, with 10 bases between them. The DNA for the CDR3 is TGTGCCAGTAGTATGGTACGGGAACCCCAGCATTTT. It yields the protein CASSMVREPQHF.

The genes are TRBV6-4 and TRBJ1-1; TRBD1 matches at 7 bases. CDR1 is MRHNA, CDR2 SNTAGT, per germline. After removal of 6 bases from V and 2 bases from J, the junction contained 6 bases not matched to a gene. The CDR3 has 14 amino acids. The CDR3 reads CASRAGTDNTEAFF. Here the CDR3 DNA reads TGTGCCAGCAGAGCCGGGACAGACAACACTGAAGCTTTCTTT.

The chain recombines TRBV9 with TRBJ1-2; D may be TRBD1 (6 bases). Germline V lookup: CDR1 SGDLS, CDR2 YYNGEE. CDR3 length: 15 residues. V lost 0 bases and J 6 bases, leaving 15 bases between the germline ends. CDR3 in DNA: TGTGCCAGCAGCGTAGGCCACAGGGTAAGAGATGGCTACACCTTC. It translates to CASSVGHRVRDGYTF.

The V call is TRBV24-1, the J call TRBJ1-5; possible D gene TRBD1, 5 bases. Germline V gene sequence: CDR1 KGHDR, CDR2 SFDVKD. V was shortened by 0 bases and J by 1 base, with 12 bases between the two germline ends. CDR3 length equals 17 residues. This chain's CDR3 is CATSDLPRQRSNQPQHF. The CDR3 DNA reads TGTGCCACCAGTGATTTGCCCCGACAGAGGAGCAATCAGCCCCAGCATTTT.

The chain couples TRBV11-2 to TRBJ2-1; 7 nucleotides align to TRBD1. From germline, CDR1 is SGHAT and CDR2 FQNNGV. This CDR3 region has 15 residues. Trimming cost V 5 bases and J 8 bases; bases outside gene matches: 12. The CDR3: CASSRPGQINHEQFF. CDR3 coding DNA: TGTGCCAGCAGCCGCCCGGGACAGATCAACCATGAGCAGTTCTTC.

The rearrangement links TRBV19 to TRBJ1-2; D may be TRBD1 (5 bases). V lost 3 bases, J lost 4 bases, and 12 bases lay in between. The CDR3 length is 14 residues. Per the germline V gene, CDR1 is LNHDA and CDR2 is SQIVND (reference sequence). The CDR3 nucleotides are TGTGCCAGTAGTATTCCCGGGACCTCCTATGGCTACACCTTC. Translation: CASSIPGTSYGYTF.

V usage is TRBV7-9 and J usage is TRBJ2-2; D is possibly TRBD1 (6 bases). The CDR3 loop spans 15 amino acids. V lost 11 bases and J 1 base, leaving 17 bases between the germline ends. Germline-derived CDR1 and CDR2 are SEHNR and FQNEAQ (reference sequence). CDR3 protein: CAQELQGKNTGELFF. The CDR3 DNA reads as TGTGCCCAGGAGCTCCAGGGGAAGAACACCGGGGAGCTGTTTTTT.